Reported below is one T cell receptor beta chain. The antigen is not known. The entry originates in a study of T cell responses to AZD1222 COVID-19 vaccine. Clones were sequenced by immunoSEQ multiplex PCR, and TCRdb holds only the in-frame ones, with some missing. The table lists 85,000 to 90,000 clones, approximately 90% of them singletons, with 2.2% in the top ten. The study's findings and limits: The peak T cell response came first, and repertoires were sampled only after it. Donors skewed white British and female; clonal diversity was possibly underestimated.

Germline CDR1 and CDR2: SGDLS and YYNGEE. This CDR3 is built from 15 residues. The V and J ends lost 0 bases and 0 bases respectively, with 9 bases between them. The chain uses TRBV9 and TRBJ1-2, with D hard to call. The TCR comes from an adult in good health. The sequences come from peripheral blood, collected on day 0 of AZD1222 vaccination. This CDR3 is CASSVGVDTNYGYTF. The CDR3 DNA is TGTGCCAGCAGCGTAGGCGTAGATACTAACTATGGCTACACCTTC.